This T cell receptor (beta chain) came from a study of blood T cell repertoires in COVID-19. Study at large: The samples span acute and convalescent COVID-19 from the United States, Italy and Spain. From T cells, B-cell-depleted T cells, or PBMCs came the material, which was cDNA or gDNA.

In the source study's methods: Estimated nucleated cell counts came from reference gene primer amplification. Clones were read by immunoSEQ multiplex PCR, and TCRdb kept only the in-frame ones, dropping some. V, J and clone size are taken as reported in that table, and D and trimming were inferred from the DNA itself. Among about 81,000 clones listed, approximately 84% were seen once. The CDR3 extends over 15 amino acids. Deletions cut 4 bases from V and 5 bases from J, with 17 bases between. Germline CDR1 and CDR2: MNHEY and SVGAGI. The rearrangement uses TRBV6-5 and TRBJ1-2, with a possible D match to TRBD1 (5 bases). This clonotype originated in a human donor in a cohort sampled during active COVID-19. The specimen was peripheral blood. The CDR3 nucleotides read TGTGCCAGCAGTTGGAGAACGTGGGCAGGGTATGGCTACACCTTC. As protein: CASSWRTWAGYGYTF.